This record looks at one T cell receptor (beta chain) sequence and its context. Its antigen is unknown. The data were taken from a study of T cells expressing NK-cell markers (TCRdb year 2020). For context, the study as a whole: TCR beta-chain repertoires were profiled in sorted CD3+CD56+NKG2C+, CD3+CD56+NKG2C- and CD3+CD56-NKG2C+ T-cell subsets from eight donors. Among the eight sequenced donors, seven were HCMV-seropositive and one was HCMV-seronegative. The study sequenced eight donors, all healthy volunteers chosen at random: three men and five women. Libraries were sequenced as 2 x 150 bp reads on Illumina HiSeq 2000/2500, MiSeq or NextSeq.

Data came from an Illumina HiSeq 2000. 5'RACE template switching, by which a universal primer site and unique molecular identifiers were added, was used to make TCR beta cDNA libraries. cDNA synthesis was primed from the TCR beta constant segment, followed by two successive PCR amplification steps. Regarding the original processing steps: MIGEC was used to demultiplex reads and group reads by UMI, and MiTCR was used to assemble and quantify clonotypes. Only TCR cDNA sequences supported by at least two reads were kept to exclude erroneous sequences. The tcR package was used for downstream repertoire analysis, and clonotypes were matched between fractions using CDR3 nucleotide sequence together with V segment. VDJmatch was used to annotate antigen specificity against VDJdb, with one amino acid substitution in CDR3 allowed. Once TCRdb had reprocessed the reads, it stored one entry per CDR3 protein sequence and supplied no DNA. TCRdb's processing, not the study's, gives the V and J calls here. The table kept for this sample lists some 390,000 distinct CDR3 sequences. The ten largest clonotypes hold around a tenth of the sample.

Including the terminal cysteine and phenylalanine, the CDR3 comprises 17 residues. The coding DNA is unavailable. CDR1 and CDR2 were assigned from the germline V gene (reference sequence) as DFQATT and SNEGSKA. Points the paper makes about the study in general: In over five donors, the dominant CD3+CD56+NKG2C+ clonotypes were found to rank among the top 10 CD8+ clonotypes and to make up about 1.0-7.0% of CD8+ T cells. Those dominant clonotypes were again the most abundant among CD3+CD56-NKG2C+ cells in several donors, at about 25-60.1%. It remained unclear whether the expanded NKG2C-expressing T cell clones were specific for HCMV antigens.

A commercial ELISA kit detecting HCMV-specific IgG in serum was used to determine HCMV serostatus. Peripheral blood mononuclear cells were isolated from blood by Ficoll density gradient centrifugation. This sequence was found in a woman in her forties or fifties in good health. Donor details come from another sample of the same person, matched by shared clones. The rearrangement joined TRBV20-1 to TRBJ2-4. The sample comprised blood T cells: a sorted CD56 or NKG2C T cell subset, CD4+ or CD8+ T cells, or bulk PBMC T cells (not recorded which). The CDR3 is CSASLSSRGLAKNIQYF.